Sequencing of this T cell receptor (beta chain) was carried out in a study of cytomegalovirus exposure and HLA in healthy donors. Study-wide results and caveats: A cluster of highly shared sequence variants was likely a sequencing artifact.

This clone has a single count. Antigen specificity is unknown. This PCR relied on a set of 60 Vbeta primers and 13 Jbeta primers. Clones were read by immunoSEQ multiplex PCR, and TCRdb kept only the in-frame ones, dropping some. The table includes 100,000 to 150,000 clones, 70% to 80% detected once. Per the germline V gene, CDR1 is LGHNA and CDR2 is YNFKEQ. The CDR3 has 16 residues. With 1 base clipped from V and 4 bases from J, the junction kept 9 bases outside the gene matches. The J gene is TRBJ1-2, the V gene TRBV4-2; TRBD1 matches 7 bases. The receptor was derived from a woman aged 45-59 years in good health and CMV-seronegative. Specimen: PBMCs. This CDR3 reads CASSQGDSPPSYGYTF. CDR3 nucleotide sequence: TGTGCCAGCAGCCAAGGGGACAGCCCTCCCAGCTATGGCTACACCTTC.